The present entry profiles one T cell receptor beta chain with its context. Its antigen is still unknown. Indicated time point: persistent/refractory GD, antithyroid drugs over 5 years with positive TRAb. TCR sequences were obtained from RNA taken from PBMCs. Collection of peripheral blood (roughly 9.8 milliliters) was done using EDTA tubes. Trimming took off 3 bases at V and 0 bases at J, with 9 bases between the two ends. This CDR3 region has 13 residues. The germline V gene has CDR1 DFQATT and CDR2 SNEGSKA (reference sequence). According to the study, TCR beta libraries were built with iRepertoire HTBI primers and CDR3-region Arm-PCR. In the authors' methods: Identification across samples found approximately 60 TRBV and roughly 13 TRBJ segments. MiXCR, run by TCRdb on the multiplex PCR reads, gives a single entry per CDR3 protein. It is TCRdb's table, rather than the study itself, that gives the V and J calls and clone size. The data hold 650,000 to 850,000 distinct CDR3 sequences, with around 30% observed a single time.

These data belong to a study of regulatory T cells in long-lasting Graves disease. Study-wide points: TRBV28, TRBJ1-2 and TRBJ2-5 were favored in persistent disease. Possibly, too few samples lowered accuracy.

The source was peripheral blood mononuclear cells (PBMCs), collected when the disease was refractory, from a patient treated with antithyroid drugs. The chain uses TRBV20-1 and TRBJ2-7; either TRBD1 or TRBD2 may fit D (5 bases each). The receptor was isolated from a female donor with Graves disease. Here the CDR3 DNA reads TGCAGTGCTAGGGGGGAGAGCTCCTACGAGCAGTACTTC. Translation gives CSARGESSYEQYF.